This TCR beta chain was obtained from a study of blood T cell repertoires in COVID-19. The CDR3 totals 15 residues. The germline gives CDR1 MGHDK, CDR2 SYGVNS. Deletions cut 2 bases from V and 0 bases from J, with 9 bases between. Clones were read by immunoSEQ multiplex PCR, and TCRdb kept only the in-frame ones, dropping some. Of a few hundred thousand clones detected, around 85% appear once; the ten largest clones hold approximately 5.7%. This clonotype was obtained from a woman aged 40 to 50 who had recovered from COVID-19. The sample was PBMCs or T cells enriched from blood (not recorded which). The chain combines TRBV25-1 with TRBJ2-3; the D gene is possibly TRBD2 (5 bases). The CDR3 is CASSEEGYSTDTQYF. CDR3 bases: TGTGCCAGCAGTGAAGAGGGTTATAGCACAGATACGCAGTATTTT.